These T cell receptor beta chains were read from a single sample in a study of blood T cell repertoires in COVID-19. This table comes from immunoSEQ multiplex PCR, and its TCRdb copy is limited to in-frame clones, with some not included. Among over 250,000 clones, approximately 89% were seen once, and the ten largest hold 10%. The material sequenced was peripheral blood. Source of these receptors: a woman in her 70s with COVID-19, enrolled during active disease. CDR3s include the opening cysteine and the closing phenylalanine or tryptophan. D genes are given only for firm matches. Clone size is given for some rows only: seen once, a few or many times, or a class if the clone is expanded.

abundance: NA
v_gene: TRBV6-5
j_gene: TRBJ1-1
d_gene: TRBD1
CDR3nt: TGTGCCAGCAGCCTGACAGGGGGGAACACTGAAGCTTTCTTT
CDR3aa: CASSLTGGNTEAFF

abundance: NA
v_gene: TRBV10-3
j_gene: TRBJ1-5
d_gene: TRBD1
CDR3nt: TGTGCCACCCGACAGGGTAATCAGCCCCAGCATTTT
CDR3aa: CATRQGNQPQHF

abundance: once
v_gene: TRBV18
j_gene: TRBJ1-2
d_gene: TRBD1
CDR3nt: TGTGCCAGCTCACCCCCCGGACAGGGGAACTATGGCTACACCTTC
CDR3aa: CASSPPGQGNYGYTF

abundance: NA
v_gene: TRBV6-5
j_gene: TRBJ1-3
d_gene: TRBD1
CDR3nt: TGTGCCAGCAGGACACAGGGGCTGGAAAACACCATATATTTT
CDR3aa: CASRTQGLENTIYF

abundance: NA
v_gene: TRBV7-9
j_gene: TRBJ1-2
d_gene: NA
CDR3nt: TGTGCCAGCAGCTCCCGGGATGGCTACACCTTC
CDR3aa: CASSSRDGYTF

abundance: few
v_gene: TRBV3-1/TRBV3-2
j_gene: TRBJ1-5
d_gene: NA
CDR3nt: TGTGCCAGCAGCCAAGATGGACACTTAAGAAATCAGCCCCAGCATTTT
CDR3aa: CASSQDGHLRNQPQHF

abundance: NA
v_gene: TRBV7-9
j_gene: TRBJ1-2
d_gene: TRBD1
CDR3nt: TGTGCCAGCAGCTTAGGAGCGACAGGGGGCCACGGCTACACCTTC
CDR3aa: CASSLGATGGHGYTF

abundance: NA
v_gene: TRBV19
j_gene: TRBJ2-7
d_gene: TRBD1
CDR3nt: TGTGCCAGTACTCCTGGGACAGGGATCTACGAGCAGTACTTC
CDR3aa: CASTPGTGIYEQYF

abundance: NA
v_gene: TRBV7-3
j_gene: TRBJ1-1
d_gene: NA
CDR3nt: TGTGCCAGCAGTCCGACCCCAGGGGTTGTCACTGAAGCTTTCTTT
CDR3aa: CASSPTPGVVTEAFF

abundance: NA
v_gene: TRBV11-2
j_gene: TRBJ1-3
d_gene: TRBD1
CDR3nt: TGTGCCAGCAGCCCATCAAGGGTCAGGGGGAACACCATATATTTT
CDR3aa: CASSPSRVRGNTIYF

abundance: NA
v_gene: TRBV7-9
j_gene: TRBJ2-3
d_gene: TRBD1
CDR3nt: TGTGCCAGCAGCCCTGGACAGGGGGGCACAGATACGCAGTATTTT
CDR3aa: CASSPGQGGTDTQYF

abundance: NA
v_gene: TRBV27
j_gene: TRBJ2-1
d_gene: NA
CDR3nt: TGTGCCAGCAACTCCGACAGGCTGCCTTTTTCCTACAATGAGCAGTTCTTC
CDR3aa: CASNSDRLPFSYNEQFF

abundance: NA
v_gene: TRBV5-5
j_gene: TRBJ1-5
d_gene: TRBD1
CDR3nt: TGTGCCAGCAGCTTGGAGCGACAGGGTGGACAGCCCCAGCATTTT
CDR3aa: CASSLERQGGQPQHF

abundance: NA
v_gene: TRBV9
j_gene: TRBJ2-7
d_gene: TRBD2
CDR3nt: TGTGCCAGCAGCGTAGCCGGGAGGCCCTACGAGCAGTACTTC
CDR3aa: CASSVAGRPYEQYF

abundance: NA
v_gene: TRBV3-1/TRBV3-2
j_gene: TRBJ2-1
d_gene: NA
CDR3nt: TGTGCCAGCAGCCTCAGGGGGACTAGTGGCGATGAGCAGTTCTTC
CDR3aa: CASSLRGTSGDEQFF

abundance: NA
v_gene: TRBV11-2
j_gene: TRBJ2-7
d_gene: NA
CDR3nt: TGTGCCAGCAGCTTAGATCGGACACAGCCATTCTACGAGCAGTACTTC
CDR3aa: CASSLDRTQPFYEQYF

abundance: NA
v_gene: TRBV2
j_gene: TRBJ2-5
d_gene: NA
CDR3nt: TGTGCCAGCAGTGGGGGGCGGGCGTTGGCGGAGACCCAGTACTTC
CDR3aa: CASSGGRALAETQYF

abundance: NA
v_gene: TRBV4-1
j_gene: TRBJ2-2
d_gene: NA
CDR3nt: TGCGCCAGCAGCCAAGGCTCAGATTCCACCGGGGAGCTGTTTTTT
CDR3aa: CASSQGSDSTGELFF

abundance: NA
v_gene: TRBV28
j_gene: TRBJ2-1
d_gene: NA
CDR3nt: TGTGTGATAGCCGGATACAATGAGCAGTTCTTC
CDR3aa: CVIAGYNEQFF

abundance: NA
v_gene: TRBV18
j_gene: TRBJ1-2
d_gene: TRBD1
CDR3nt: TGTGCCAGCTCACAGGGACAGGACGTGGGCTACACCTTC
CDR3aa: CASSQGQDVGYTF

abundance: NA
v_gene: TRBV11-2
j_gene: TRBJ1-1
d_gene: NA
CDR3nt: TGTGCCAGCAGCAGGGGGACTGAAGCTTTCTTT
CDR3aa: CASSRGTEAFF

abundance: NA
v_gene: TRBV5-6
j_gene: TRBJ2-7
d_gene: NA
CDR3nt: TGTGCCAGCAGCACTGCAGGTCAGTTCTACGAGCAGTACTTC
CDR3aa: CASSTAGQFYEQYF

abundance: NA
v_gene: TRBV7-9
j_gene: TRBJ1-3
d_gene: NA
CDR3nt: TGTGCCAGCAGCTTAGGAGGATCCGGGGGTGGAAACACCATATATTTT
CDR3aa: CASSLGGSGGGNTIYF

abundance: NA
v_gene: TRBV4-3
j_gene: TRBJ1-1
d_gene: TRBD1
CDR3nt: TGCGCCAGCAGCCATTCATTCAGGGGGCTGGAGAACACTGAAGCTTTCTTT
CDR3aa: CASSHSFRGLENTEAFF

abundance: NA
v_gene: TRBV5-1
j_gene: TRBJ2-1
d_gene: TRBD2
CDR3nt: TGCGCCAGCAGCTCCAGCGGGAATTCCTACAATGAGCAGTTCTTC
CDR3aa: CASSSSGNSYNEQFF

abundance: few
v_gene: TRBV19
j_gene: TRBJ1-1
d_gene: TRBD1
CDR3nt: TGTGCCAGCTGGGACAGGTATCGGAGTCCGAACACTGAAGCTTTCTTT
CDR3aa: CASWDRYRSPNTEAFF

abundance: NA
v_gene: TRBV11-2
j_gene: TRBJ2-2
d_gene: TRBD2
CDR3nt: TGTGCCAGCAGCTTAGGCGAGCGGGAGTTGAACACCGGGGAGCTGTTTTTT
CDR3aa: CASSLGERELNTGELFF

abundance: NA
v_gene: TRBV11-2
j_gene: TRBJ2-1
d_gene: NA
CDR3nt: TGTGCCAGCAGCTTAGGGTCGTGGCAGGGAGGCGGCGAGCAGTTCTTC
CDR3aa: CASSLGSWQGGGEQFF

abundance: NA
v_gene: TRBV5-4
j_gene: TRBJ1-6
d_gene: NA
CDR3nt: TGTGCCAGCAGCTTGGGGGCCAAGAGTAATTCACCCCTCCACTTT
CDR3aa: CASSLGAKSNSPLHF

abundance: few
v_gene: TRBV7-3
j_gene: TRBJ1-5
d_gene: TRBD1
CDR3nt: TGTGCCAGCAGCTTAACGGGACAGGGGTATCCGCCCCAGCATTTT
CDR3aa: CASSLTGQGYPPQHF

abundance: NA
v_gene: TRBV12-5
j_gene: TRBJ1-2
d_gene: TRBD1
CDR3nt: TGTGCTAGTGGTTTACCTAGGACAGGGGGTTATGGCTACACCTTC
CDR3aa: CASGLPRTGGYGYTF

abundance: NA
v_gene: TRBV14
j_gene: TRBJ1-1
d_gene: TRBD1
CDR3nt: TGTGCCAGCAGTCTACGGGACAGGGGGTTTGAAGCTTTCTTT
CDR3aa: CASSLRDRGFEAFF

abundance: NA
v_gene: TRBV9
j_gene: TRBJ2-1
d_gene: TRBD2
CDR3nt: TGTGCCAGCAGCGTAGATGACGCGGGAGGGCCTAAAAATGAGCAGTTCTTC
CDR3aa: CASSVDDAGGPKNEQFF

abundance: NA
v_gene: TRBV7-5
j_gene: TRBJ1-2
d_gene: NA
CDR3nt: TGTGCCAGAAGGCGGAGTGGCTACACCTTC
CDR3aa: CARRRSGYTF

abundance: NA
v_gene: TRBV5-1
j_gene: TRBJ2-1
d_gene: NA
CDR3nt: TGCGCCAGCAGCTTTGGCGGCGGCTCCTACAATGAGCAGTTCTTC
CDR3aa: CASSFGGGSYNEQFF

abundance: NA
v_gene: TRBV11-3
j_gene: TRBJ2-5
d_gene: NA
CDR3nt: TGTGCCAGCAAATTGGTGGGGCAGGGGTGGGAGACCCAGTACTTC
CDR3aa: CASKLVGQGWETQYF

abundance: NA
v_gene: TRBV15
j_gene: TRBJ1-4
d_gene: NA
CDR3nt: TGTGCCACCAGCAGGGGCCAGCCAGAGGGAAAACTGTTTTTT
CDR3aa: CATSRGQPEGKLFF

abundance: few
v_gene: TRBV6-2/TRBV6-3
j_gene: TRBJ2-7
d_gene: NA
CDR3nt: TGTGCCAGCAGTTGGGAGAGAGAGCAGTACTTC
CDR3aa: CASSWEREQYF

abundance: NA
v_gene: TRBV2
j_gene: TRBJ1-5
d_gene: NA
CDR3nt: TGTGCCAGCAGTGAAGCGCCTGGGCTCAGCAATCAGCCCCAGCATTTT
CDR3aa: CASSEAPGLSNQPQHF

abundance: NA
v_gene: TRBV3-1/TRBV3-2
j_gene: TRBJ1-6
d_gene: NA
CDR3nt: TGTGCCAGCAGCCAACCAAGCTCCCCTAATTCACCCCTCCACTTT
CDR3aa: CASSQPSSPNSPLHF

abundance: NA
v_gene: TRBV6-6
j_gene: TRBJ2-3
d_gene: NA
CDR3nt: TGTGCCAGCGCCAATCCCATGGGCCTAAGCACAGATACGCAGTATTTT
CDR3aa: CASANPMGLSTDTQYF

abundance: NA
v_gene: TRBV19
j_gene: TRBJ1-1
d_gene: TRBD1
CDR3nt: TGTGCCAGTAGTATAGGAAACAGGGGATCTGAAGCTTTCTTT
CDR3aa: CASSIGNRGSEAFF

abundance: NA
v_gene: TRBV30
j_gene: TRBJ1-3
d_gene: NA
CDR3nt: TGTGCCTGGACAGGAGGAAACACCATATATTTT
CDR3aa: CAWTGGNTIYF

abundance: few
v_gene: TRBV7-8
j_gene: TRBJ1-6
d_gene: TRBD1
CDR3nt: TGTGCCAGCAGCTTATTCGGGACAGGGGACTCACCCCTCCACTTT
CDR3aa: CASSLFGTGDSPLHF

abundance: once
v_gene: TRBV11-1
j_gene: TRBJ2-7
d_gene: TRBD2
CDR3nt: TGTGCCAGCCAGCGGGGAAGCTCCTACGAGCAGTACTTC
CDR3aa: CASQRGSSYEQYF

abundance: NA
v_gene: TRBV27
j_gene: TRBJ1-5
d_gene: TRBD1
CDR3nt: TGTGCCAGCACTATGACGTGGACAGGGGGTAATCAGCCCCAGCATTTT
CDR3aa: CASTMTWTGGNQPQHF

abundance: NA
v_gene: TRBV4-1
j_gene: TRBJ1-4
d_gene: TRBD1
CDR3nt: TGCGCCAGCAGCCAAGATAATCCTGGGACAGGGTATGCAACTAATGAAAAACTGTTTTTT
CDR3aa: CASSQDNPGTGYATNEKLFF

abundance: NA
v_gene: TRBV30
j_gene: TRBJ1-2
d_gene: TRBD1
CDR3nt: TGTGCCTGGAGTCCGAGGACAGGGGGCAGCTACACCTTC
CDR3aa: CAWSPRTGGSYTF

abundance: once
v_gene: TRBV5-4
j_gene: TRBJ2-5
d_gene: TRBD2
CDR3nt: TGTGCCAGCGGGGAGGGTCTGCGAGAGACCCAGTACTTC
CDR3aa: CASGEGLRETQYF

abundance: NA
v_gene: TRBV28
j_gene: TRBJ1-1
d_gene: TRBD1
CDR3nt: TGTGCCAGCAGTCCAGGACAGGGGTCCACTGAAGCTTTCTTT
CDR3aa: CASSPGQGSTEAFF

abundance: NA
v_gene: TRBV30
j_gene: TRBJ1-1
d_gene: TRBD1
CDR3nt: TGTGCCTGGAGGACCGGGACAGTGAACACTGAAGCTTTCTTT
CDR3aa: CAWRTGTVNTEAFF

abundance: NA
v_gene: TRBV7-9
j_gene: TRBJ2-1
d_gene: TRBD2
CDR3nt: TGTGCCAGCAGCTCGGGGGGCAACCTAGCGGGATCGTGGAATGAGCAGTTCTTC
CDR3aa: CASSSGGNLAGSWNEQFF

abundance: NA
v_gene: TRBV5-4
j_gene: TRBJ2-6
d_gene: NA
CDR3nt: TGTGCCAGCAGCTACGGGACTCAACTCGGTGGGGCCAACGTCCTGACTTTC
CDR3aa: CASSYGTQLGGANVLTF